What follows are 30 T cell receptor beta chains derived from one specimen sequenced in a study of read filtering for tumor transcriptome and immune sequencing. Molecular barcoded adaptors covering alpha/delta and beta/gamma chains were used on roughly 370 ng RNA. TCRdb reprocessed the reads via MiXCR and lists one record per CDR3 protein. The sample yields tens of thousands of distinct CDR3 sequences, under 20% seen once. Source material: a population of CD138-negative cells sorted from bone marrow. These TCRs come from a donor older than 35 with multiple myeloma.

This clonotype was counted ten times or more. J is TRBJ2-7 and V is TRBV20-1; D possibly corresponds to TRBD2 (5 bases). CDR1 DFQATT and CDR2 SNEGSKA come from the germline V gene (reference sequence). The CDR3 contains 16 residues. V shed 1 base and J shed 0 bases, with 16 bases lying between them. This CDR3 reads CSARVPERGSSYEQYF. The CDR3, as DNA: TGCAGTGCTAGAGTACCCGAACGGGGAAGCTCCTACGAGCAGTACTTC.

DNA for the CDR3: TGTGCCAGCAGTTTTGGACTAGCGGATAGCACAGATACGCAGTATTTT. It is translated as CASSFGLADSTDTQYF. The genes are TRBV28 and TRBJ2-3, with TRBD2 matching over 10 bases. The CDR3 length is 16 residues. V shed 3 bases and J 0 bases; nucleotides not matched to a gene: 3. Germline V gene sequence: CDR1 MDHEN, CDR2 SYDVKM.

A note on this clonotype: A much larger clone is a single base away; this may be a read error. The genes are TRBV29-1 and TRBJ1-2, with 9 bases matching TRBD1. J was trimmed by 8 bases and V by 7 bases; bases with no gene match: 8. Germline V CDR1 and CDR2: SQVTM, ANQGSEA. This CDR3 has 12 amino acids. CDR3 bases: TGCAGCGACTGGGACAGGGCGGGCGGCTACACCTTC. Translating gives CSDWDRAGGYTF.

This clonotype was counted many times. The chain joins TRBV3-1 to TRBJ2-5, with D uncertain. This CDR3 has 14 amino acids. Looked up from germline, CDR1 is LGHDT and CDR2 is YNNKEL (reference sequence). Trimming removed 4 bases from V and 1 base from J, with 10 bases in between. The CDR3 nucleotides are TGTGCCAGCAGCCCCACAGCAACCCAAGAGACCCAGTACTTC. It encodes CASSPTATQETQYF.

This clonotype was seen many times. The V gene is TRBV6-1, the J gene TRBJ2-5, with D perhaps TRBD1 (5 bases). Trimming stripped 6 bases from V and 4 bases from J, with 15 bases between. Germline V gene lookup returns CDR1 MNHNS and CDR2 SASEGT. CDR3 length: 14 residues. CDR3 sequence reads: CASSPAGFGETQYF. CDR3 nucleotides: TGTGCCAGCAGCCCCGCAGGGTTCGGAGAGACCCAGTACTTC.

CDR3 sequence reads: CASSSGLAGVGHEQFF. The CDR3 coding sequence is TGTGCCAGCAGCTCCGGACTAGCGGGAGTCGGCCATGAGCAGTTCTTC. This chain connects TRBV7-2 to TRBJ2-1, with 13 nucleotides matching TRBD2. V dropped 4 bases and J dropped 8; count of bases not matched to a gene: 8. The CDR3 is 16 amino acids. Germline loops: CDR1 SGHTA, CDR2 FQGNSA.

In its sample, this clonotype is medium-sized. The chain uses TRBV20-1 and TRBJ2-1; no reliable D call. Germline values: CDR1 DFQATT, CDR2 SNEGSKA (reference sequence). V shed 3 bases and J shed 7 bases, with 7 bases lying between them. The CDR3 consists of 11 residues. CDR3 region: CSASPSNEQFF. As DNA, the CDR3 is TGCAGTGCTAGCCCCAGTAATGAGCAGTTCTTC.

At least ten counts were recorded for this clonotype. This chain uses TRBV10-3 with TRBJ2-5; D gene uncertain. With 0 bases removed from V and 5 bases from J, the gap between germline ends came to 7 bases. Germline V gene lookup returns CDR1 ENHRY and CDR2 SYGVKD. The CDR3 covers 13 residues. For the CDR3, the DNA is TGTGCCATCAGTGAGTCAGGTGGGGAGACCCAGTACTTC. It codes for CAISESGGETQYF.

For the CDR3, the DNA is TGTGCCAGCAGTTTGGTAGCAGACACCGGGGAGCTGTTTTTT. The encoded protein is CASSLVADTGELFF. The V gene is TRBV28, the J gene TRBJ2-2; D ambiguous. The germline V and J ends were trimmed by 3 bases and 3 bases, with 8 bases remaining between them. Germline-derived CDR1 and CDR2 are MDHEN and SYDVKM. The CDR3 has 14 residues.

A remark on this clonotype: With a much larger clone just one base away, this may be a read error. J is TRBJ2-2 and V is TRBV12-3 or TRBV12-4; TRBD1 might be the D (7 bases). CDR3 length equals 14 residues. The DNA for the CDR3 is TGTGTCAGCAGGGAGCAGGGGGGCACCGGGGAGCTGTTTTTT. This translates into CVSREQGGTGELFF.

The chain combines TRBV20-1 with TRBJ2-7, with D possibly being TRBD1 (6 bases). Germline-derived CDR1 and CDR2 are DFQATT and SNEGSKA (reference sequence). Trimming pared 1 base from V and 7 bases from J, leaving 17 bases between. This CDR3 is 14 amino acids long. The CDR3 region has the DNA TGCAGTGCTAGAGGACAGGCAGTAGCAGGGGAGCAGTACTTC. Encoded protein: CSARGQAVAGEQYF.

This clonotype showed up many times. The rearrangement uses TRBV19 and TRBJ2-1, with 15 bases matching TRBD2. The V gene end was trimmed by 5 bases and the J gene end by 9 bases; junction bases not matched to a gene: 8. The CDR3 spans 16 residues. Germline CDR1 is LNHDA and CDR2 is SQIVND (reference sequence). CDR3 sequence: CASSGKGLAGGGEQFF. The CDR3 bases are TGTGCCAGTAGTGGGAAGGGACTAGCGGGAGGAGGTGAGCAGTTCTTC.

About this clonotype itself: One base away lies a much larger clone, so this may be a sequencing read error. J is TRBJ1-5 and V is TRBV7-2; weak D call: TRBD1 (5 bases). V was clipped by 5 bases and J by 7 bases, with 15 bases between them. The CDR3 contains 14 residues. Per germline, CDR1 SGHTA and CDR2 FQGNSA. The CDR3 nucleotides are TGTGCCAGCAGCCAGGTGGGGCTGGGGCAGCCCCAGCATTTT. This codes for CASSQVGLGQPQHF.

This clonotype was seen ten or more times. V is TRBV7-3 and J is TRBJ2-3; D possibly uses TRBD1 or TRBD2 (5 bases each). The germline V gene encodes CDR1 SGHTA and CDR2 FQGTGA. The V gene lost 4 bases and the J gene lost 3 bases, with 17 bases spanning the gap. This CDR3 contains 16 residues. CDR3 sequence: CASSSSGGGTTDTQYF. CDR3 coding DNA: TGTGCCAGCAGCTCCTCGGGTGGGGGTACGACAGATACGCAGTATTTT.

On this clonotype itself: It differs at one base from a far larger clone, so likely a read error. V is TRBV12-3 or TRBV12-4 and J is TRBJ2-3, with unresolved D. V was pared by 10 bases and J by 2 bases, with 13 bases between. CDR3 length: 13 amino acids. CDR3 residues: CAINLGTTDTQYF. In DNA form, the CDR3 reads TGTGCCATCAACTTGGGCACCACAGATACGCAGTATTTT.

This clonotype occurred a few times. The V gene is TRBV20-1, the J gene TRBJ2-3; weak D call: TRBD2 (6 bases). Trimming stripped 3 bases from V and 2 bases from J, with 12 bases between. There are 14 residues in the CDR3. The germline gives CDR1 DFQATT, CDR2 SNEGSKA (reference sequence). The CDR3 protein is CSASMGTPTDTQYF. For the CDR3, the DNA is TGCAGTGCTAGTATGGGGACTCCCACAGATACGCAGTATTTT.

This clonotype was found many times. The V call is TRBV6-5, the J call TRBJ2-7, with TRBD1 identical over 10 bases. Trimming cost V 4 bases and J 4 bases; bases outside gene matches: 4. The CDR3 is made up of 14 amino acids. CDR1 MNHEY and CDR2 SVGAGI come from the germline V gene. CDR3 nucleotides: TGTGCCAGCAGTTCGGACAGGGGGTTGTACGAGCAGTACTTC. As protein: CASSSDRGLYEQYF.

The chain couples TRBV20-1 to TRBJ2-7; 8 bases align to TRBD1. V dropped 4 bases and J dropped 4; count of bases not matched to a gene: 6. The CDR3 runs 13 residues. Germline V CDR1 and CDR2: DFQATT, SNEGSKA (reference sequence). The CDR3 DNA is TGCAGTGCTACCGGGACAGGCGTTTACGAGCAGTACTTC. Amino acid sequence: CSATGTGVYEQYF.

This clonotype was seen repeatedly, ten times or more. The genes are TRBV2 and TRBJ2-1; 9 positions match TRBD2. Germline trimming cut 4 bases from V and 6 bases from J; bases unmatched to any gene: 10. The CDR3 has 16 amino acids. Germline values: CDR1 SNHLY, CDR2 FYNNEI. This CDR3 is CASSGRAGGVFNEQFF. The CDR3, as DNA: TGTGCCAGCAGTGGGCGAGCGGGGGGAGTGTTCAATGAGCAGTTCTTC.

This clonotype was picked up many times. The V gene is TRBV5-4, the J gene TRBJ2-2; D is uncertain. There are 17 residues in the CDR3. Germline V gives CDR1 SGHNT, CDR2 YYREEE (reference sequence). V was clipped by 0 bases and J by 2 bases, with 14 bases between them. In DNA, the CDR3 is TGTGCCAGCAGCTTGGATCGCAGGACCGCCAACACCGGGGAGCTGTTTTTT. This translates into CASSLDRRTANTGELFF.

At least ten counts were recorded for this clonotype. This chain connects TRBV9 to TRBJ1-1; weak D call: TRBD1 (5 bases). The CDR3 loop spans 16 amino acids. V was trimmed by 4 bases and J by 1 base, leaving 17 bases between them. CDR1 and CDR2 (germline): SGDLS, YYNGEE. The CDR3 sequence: CASSSIGGGTNTEAFF. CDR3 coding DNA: TGTGCCAGCAGCTCTATCGGGGGAGGGACGAACACTGAAGCTTTCTTT.

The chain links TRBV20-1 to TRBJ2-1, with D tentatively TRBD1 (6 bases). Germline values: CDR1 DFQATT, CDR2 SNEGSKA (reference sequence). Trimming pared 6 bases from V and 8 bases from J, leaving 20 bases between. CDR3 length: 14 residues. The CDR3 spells CSADPGHINDEQFF. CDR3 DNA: TGCAGTGCAGATCCGGGACATATAAACGATGAGCAGTTCTTC.

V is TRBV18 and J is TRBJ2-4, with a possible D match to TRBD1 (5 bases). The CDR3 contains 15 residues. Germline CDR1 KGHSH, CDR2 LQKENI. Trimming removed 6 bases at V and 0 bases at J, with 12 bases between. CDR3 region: CASSPGLLAKNIQYF. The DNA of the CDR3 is TGTGCCAGCTCTCCAGGGTTGCTAGCCAAAAACATTCAGTACTTC.

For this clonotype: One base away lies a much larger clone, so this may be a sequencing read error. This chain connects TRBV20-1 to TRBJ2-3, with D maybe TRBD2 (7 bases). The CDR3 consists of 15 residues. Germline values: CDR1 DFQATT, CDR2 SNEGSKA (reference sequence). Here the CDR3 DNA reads TGCAGTGCTGGAGACGGTTTCGGGGGGCCCAGTACGCAGTATTTT. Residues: CSAGDGFGGPSTQYF.

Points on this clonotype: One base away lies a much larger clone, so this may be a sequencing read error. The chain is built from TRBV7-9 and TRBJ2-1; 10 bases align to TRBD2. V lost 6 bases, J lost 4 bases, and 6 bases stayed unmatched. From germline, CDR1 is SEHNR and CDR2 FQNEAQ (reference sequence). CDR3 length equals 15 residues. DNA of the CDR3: TGTGCCAGCAGAAACAGCGGGGGGGGTTACAATGAGCAGTTCTTC. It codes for CASRNSGGGYNEQFF.

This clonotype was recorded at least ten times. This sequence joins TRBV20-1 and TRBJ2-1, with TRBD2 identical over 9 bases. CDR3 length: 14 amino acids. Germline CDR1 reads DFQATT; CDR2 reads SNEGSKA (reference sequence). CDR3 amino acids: CRAWSSGSSDEQFF. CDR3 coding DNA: TGCAGAGCCTGGAGTAGCGGGAGTTCTGATGAGCAGTTCTTC.

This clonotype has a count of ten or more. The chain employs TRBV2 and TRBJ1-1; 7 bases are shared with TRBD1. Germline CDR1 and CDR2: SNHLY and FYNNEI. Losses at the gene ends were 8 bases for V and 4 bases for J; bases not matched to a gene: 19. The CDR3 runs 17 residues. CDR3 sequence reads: CASRPDRIGGPSTEAFF. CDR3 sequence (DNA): TGTGCCAGCCGACCCGACAGAATAGGGGGCCCTTCCACTGAAGCTTTCTTT.

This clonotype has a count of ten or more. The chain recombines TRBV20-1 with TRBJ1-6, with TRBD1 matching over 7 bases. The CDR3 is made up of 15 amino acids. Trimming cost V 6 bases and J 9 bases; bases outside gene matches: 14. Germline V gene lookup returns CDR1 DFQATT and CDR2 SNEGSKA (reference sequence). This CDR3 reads CSAAGTANRISPLHF. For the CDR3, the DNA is TGCAGTGCCGCTGGGACAGCCAACCGGATTTCACCCCTCCACTTT.

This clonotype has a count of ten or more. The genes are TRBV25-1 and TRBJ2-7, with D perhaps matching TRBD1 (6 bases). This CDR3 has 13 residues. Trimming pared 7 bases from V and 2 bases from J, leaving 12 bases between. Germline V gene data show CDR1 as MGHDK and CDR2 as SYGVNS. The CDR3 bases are TGTGCCAGCAAAGCACAGGGTCCCTACGAGCAGTACTTC. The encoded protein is CASKAQGPYEQYF.

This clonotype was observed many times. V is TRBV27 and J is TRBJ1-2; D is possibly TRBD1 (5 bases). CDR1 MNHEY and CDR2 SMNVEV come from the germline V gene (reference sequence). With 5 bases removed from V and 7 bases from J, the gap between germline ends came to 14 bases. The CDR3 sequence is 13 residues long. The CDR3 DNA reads TGTGCCAGCAGTGCAGTAGGGGCGGGTGGCTACACCTTC. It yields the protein CASSAVGAGGYTF.